This T cell receptor beta chain was identified in a study of blood T cell repertoires in COVID-19. Study at large: The samples span acute and convalescent COVID-19 from the United States, Italy and Spain.

The V gene's germline CDR1 is SEHNR and CDR2 FQNEAQ (reference sequence). V was shortened by 5 bases and J by 1 base, with 11 bases between the two germline ends. CDR3 length: 15 amino acids. Resolution of symptoms, clearance, or two negative PCRs was present in recovered Cohort 3 donors. Per the original methods: Amplification with reference gene primers provided the estimates of nucleated cell counts. Profiling relied on immunoSEQ multiplex PCR, and the TCRdb table lists in-frame clones only, not all of them. V and J calls and clone size are given by that table; D and trimming were obtained from the DNA. The sample holds hundreds of thousands of clones, 80% to 90% seen once.

The chain recombines TRBV7-9 with TRBJ2-2; D is possibly TRBD1 (5 bases). The specimen was PBMCs or T cells enriched from blood (not recorded which). This TCR derives from a man younger than 45 who had recovered from COVID-19. CDR3 amino acids: CASSPGHKNTGELFF. CDR3 coding DNA: TGTGCCAGCAGCCCCGGACATAAGAACACCGGGGAGCTGTTTTTT.